Below, 11 T cell receptor beta chains from the same sample are listed, as sequenced in a study of PD-1 blockade in mismatch repair-deficient tumors. The assay was immunoSEQ multiplex PCR, and TCRdb's table has in-frame clones only and misses some. The sample has 9,000 to 10,000 clones; around 85% are singletons. The sequencing here drew on PBMCs, taken about 47 weeks after starting pembrolizumab. The source of these receptors is an adult with mismatch repair-deficient cancer.

The chain uses TRBV9 and TRBJ2-5; the D gene is possibly TRBD2 (6 bases). The CDR3 covers 15 residues. Trimming cost V 0 bases and J 2 bases, with 11 bases left between them. The germline V gene encodes CDR1 SGDLS and CDR2 YYNGEE. The CDR3 coding sequence is TGTGCCAGCAGCGTAGGAGTAGCGGCTCAAGAGACCCAGTACTTC. Translated: CASSVGVAAQETQYF.

This clone was counted between two and nine times. The V gene is TRBV6-6, the J gene TRBJ2-7, with TRBD1 matching over 9 bases. The J segment lost 4 bases and the V segment lost 4 bases, leaving 8 bases of the junction unmatched. Germline CDR1 reads MNHNY; CDR2 reads SVGAGI (reference sequence). The CDR3 runs to 15 residues. Here the CDR3 reads CASSSAGTGWYEQYF. CDR3 DNA: TGTGCCAGCAGTTCCGCCGGGACAGGGTGGTACGAGCAGTACTTC.

The chain employs TRBV27 and TRBJ2-7; 11 positions agree with TRBD1. The CDR3 contains 14 residues. V gave up 6 bases and J gave up 3 bases; unmatched junction bases: 4. The germline CDR1 and CDR2 sequences are MNHEY and SMNVEV (reference sequence). CDR3 in amino acids: CASRSGTGGYEQYF. Here the CDR3 DNA reads TGTGCCAGCAGGTCCGGGACAGGGGGCTACGAGCAGTACTTC.

The rearrangement joins TRBV13 to TRBJ2-7; 9 nucleotides line up with TRBD1. Per germline, CDR1 PRHDT and CDR2 FYEKMQ (reference sequence). The CDR3 runs to 15 residues. V shed 5 bases, J shed 7 bases, and the junction held 12 bases outside the gene matches. CDR3 sequence: CASSPTGTGRWEQYF. CDR3 in DNA: TGTGCCAGCAGCCCAACCGGGACAGGGCGGTGGGAGCAGTACTTC.

The chain links TRBV18 to TRBJ1-2, with 7 nucleotides matching TRBD1. V lost 3 bases to trimming and J lost 5 bases; unmatched junction nucleotides: 9. CDR1 and CDR2 from the germline V gene are KGHSH and LQKENI. The CDR3 has 15 amino acids. The CDR3 sequence is CASSPGDRPEYGYTF. CDR3 DNA sequence: TGTGCCAGCTCACCCGGGGACAGACCGGAGTATGGCTACACCTTC. Full variable domain (outside the CDR3, taken from reference TRBV18 and TRBJ1-2): NAGVMQNPRHLVRRRGQEARLRCSPMKGHSHVYWYRQLPEEGLKFMVYLQKENIIDESGMPKERFSAEFPKEGPSILRIQQVVRGDSAAYFCASSPGDRPEYGYTFGSGTRLTVV.

The V and J genes are TRBV4-1 and TRBJ2-7, with 9 positions matching TRBD2. V was pared by 3 bases and J by 3 bases, with 6 bases of the junction left unmatched. Germline V gene sequence: CDR1 MGHRA, CDR2 YSYEKL. The length of the CDR3 is 15 residues. The CDR3 loop reads CASSHEASGIYEQYF. In DNA, the CDR3 is TGCGCCAGCAGCCATGAAGCTAGCGGGATCTACGAGCAGTACTTC.

The V gene is TRBV2, the J gene TRBJ2-1; 8 nucleotides match TRBD2. Losses at the gene ends were 0 bases for V and 10 bases for J; bases not matched to a gene: 2. Germline lookup yields CDR1 SNHLY and CDR2 FYNNEI. CDR3 length equals 13 residues. CDR3 sequence: CASSEARLAEQFF. The CDR3 nucleotides read TGTGCCAGCAGTGAAGCCCGACTAGCGGAGCAGTTCTTC.

This clone is a singleton in its sample. The V and J genes are TRBV9 and TRBJ1-4; 9 bases line up with TRBD1. The CDR3 is made up of 14 amino acids. CDR1 and CDR2 from the germline V gene are SGDLS and YYNGEE. V lost 3 bases and J lost 5; bases outside the gene matches: 2. In DNA form, the CDR3 reads TGTGCCAGCAGCGCCGGGACAGGGAATGAAAAACTGTTTTTT. It translates to CASSAGTGNEKLFF.

The chain is built from TRBV18 and TRBJ1-3; D unclear. V was pared by 4 bases and J by 0 bases, with 10 bases between. Germline CDR1 KGHSH, CDR2 LQKENI. The CDR3 runs 15 residues. The chain's CDR3 is CASSLAVASGNTIYF. In DNA form, the CDR3 reads TGTGCCAGCTCACTGGCAGTGGCCTCTGGAAACACCATATATTTT.

This clone is a singleton in its sample. The J gene is TRBJ2-4, the V gene TRBV18, with D tentatively TRBD1 (7 bases). The CDR3 spans 16 residues. The germline V and J ends were trimmed by 5 bases and 2 bases, with 16 bases remaining between them. Germline lookup yields CDR1 KGHSH and CDR2 LQKENI. For the CDR3, the DNA is TGTGCCAGCTCAGTCCAGGGGGGAACATCCAAAAACATTCAGTACTTC. Residues: CASSVQGGTSKNIQYF.

A single count supports this clone. The genes are TRBV7-6 and TRBJ2-5; weak D call: TRBD2 (5 bases). Germline loops: CDR1 SGHVS, CDR2 FNYEAQ. The CDR3 loop spans 15 amino acids. V lost 2 bases, J lost 1 base, and 11 bases lay in between. In DNA form, the CDR3 reads TGTGCCAGCAGCTTACAGCGGATGACCCAAGAGACCCAGTACTTC. Translated, it gives CASSLQRMTQETQYF.